The 23 T cell receptor beta chains presented below share a single source sample, sequenced in a study of identical twins (dated by TCRdb to about 2016). The library was prepared using 5' RACE. The data were produced on an Illumina HiSeq 2000. The public reads were run again by TCRdb, first through fastp at Q25 and then through MiXCR, and only productive beta chains were kept. Rows are combined by CDR3 protein, so each entry shows the most common genes and DNA. This sample is represented by roughly 700,000 distinct CDR3 sequences; over 8.5% of them were singletons. The ten biggest clones cover roughly 0.97% of the sample. This sample was shared with a second study, whose subject was yellow fever vaccine responses in identical twins.

Source material: PBMCs. These receptors were obtained from a woman aged 18-29 years in good health.

The chain uses TRBV18 and TRBJ1-4; D not certain. CDR1 and CDR2 from the germline V gene are KGHSH and LQKENI. The CDR3 has 14 residues. V was pared by 2 bases and J by 10 bases, with 14 bases between. This chain's CDR3 is CASSPGPQRGKLFF. The CDR3 DNA reads TGTGCCAGCTCACCAGGGCCCCAAAGAGGAAAACTGTTTTTT.

This clonotype came up many times. The V call is TRBV11-2, the J call TRBJ2-5; 8 bases are shared with TRBD2. The germline V gene encodes CDR1 SGHAT and CDR2 FQNNGV. V was pared by 3 bases and J by 2 bases, with 17 bases of the junction left unmatched. This CDR3 comprises 19 residues. The DNA for the CDR3 is TGTGCCAGCAGCTTCTCCGGAGTTAAGGCTAGCGGGTTACAAGAGACCCAGTACTTC. It translates to CASSFSGVKASGLQETQYF.

The chain is built from TRBV4-3 and TRBJ2-4; D is ambiguous. This CDR3 contains 15 residues. Trimming pared 0 bases from V and 0 bases from J, leaving 6 bases between. Germline assignment: CDR1 LGHNA and CDR2 YSLEER. CDR3 amino acids: CASSQDNGAKNIQYF. As DNA, the CDR3 is TGCGCCAGCAGCCAAGATAACGGAGCCAAAAACATTCAGTACTTC.

The V gene is TRBV27, the J gene TRBJ2-3, with 7 positions matching TRBD2. V was pared by 5 bases and J by 2 bases, with 7 bases of the junction left unmatched. CDR1 MNHEY and CDR2 SMNVEV come from the germline V gene (reference sequence). This CDR3 region has 15 residues. CDR3 loop: CASSPLADPTDTQYF. As DNA, the CDR3 is TGTGCCAGCAGTCCTCTAGCGGACCCCACAGATACGCAGTATTTT.

This clonotype has ten or more counts. The rearrangement uses TRBV5-1 and TRBJ1-2; D is unresolved. Trimming shortened V by 4 bases and J by 0 bases, and 13 bases separated the two germline ends. The CDR3 length is 15 residues. Germline assignment: CDR1 SGHRS and CDR2 YFSETQ. CDR3 loop: CASSREDAANYGYTF. The DNA of the CDR3 is TGCGCCAGCAGCAGAGAGGACGCGGCTAACTATGGCTACACCTTC.

This clonotype was recorded a few times. Sequence at one end of the junction differs from germline and may be a read error. The V call is TRBV10-3, the J call TRBJ1-1, with TRBD1 matching 7 bases. Looked up from germline, CDR1 is ENHRY and CDR2 is SYGVKD. The CDR3 covers 12 residues. CDR3 coding DNA: TGTGCCATCAGTGAGTCCGGACAGGCGGGATACTTT. Amino acids: CAISESGQAGYF.

This clonotype has only one observation. The chain is built from TRBV6-2 or TRBV6-3 and TRBJ2-7; D is undetermined. Germline lookup yields CDR1 MNHEY and CDR2 SVGEGT. The CDR3 runs 12 residues. V was pared by 2 bases and J by 7 bases, with 9 bases between. This CDR3 is CASSYATLEQYF. The CDR3 bases are TGTGCCAGCAGTTACGCGACACTAGAGCAGTACTTC.

V gene TRBV6-1 combines with J gene TRBJ2-7; D assignment may be TRBD1 or TRBD2 (5 bases each). This CDR3 is built from 14 residues. Germline V gene data show CDR1 as MNHNS and CDR2 as SASEGT. The ends were cut back, 6 bases at V and 2 bases at J, with 14 bases in the middle. The CDR3 bases are TGTGCCAGCAGCTCCAATTTGGGGGCCTACGAGCAGTACTTC. Its protein product is CASSSNLGAYEQYF.

The table lists this clonotype with a few counts. The chain links TRBV18 to TRBJ2-3; D uncertain. Trimming removed 3 bases from V and 6 bases from J, with 10 bases in between. Per the germline V gene, CDR1 is KGHSH and CDR2 is LQKENI. This CDR3 comprises 13 residues. This CDR3 is CASSPDSPDTQYF. The DNA of the CDR3 is TGTGCCAGCTCACCTGACTCTCCGGATACGCAGTATTTT.

The gene calls are TRBV20-1 and TRBJ2-1, with 15 bases matching TRBD2. CDR1 is DFQATT, CDR2 SNEGSKA, per germline (reference sequence). The CDR3 covers 16 residues. With 5 bases clipped from V and 8 bases from J, the junction kept 10 bases outside the gene matches. The CDR3 here is CSARTSGRGGSHEQFF. CDR3 DNA: TGCAGTGCTCGGACTAGCGGGAGGGGTGGAAGCCATGAGCAGTTCTTC.

This clonotype was recorded a few times. The V and J genes are TRBV15 and TRBJ2-7; 7 bases are a match to TRBD1. Germline CDR1 and CDR2: LNHNV and YYDKDF (reference sequence). The CDR3 loop spans 14 amino acids. J was trimmed by 3 bases and V by 3 bases; bases with no gene match: 5. The CDR3 DNA follows: TGTGCCACCAGCAGTCCGGGACAGATCTACGAGCAGTACTTC. Its protein is CATSSPGQIYEQYF.

This clonotype was seen a handful of times. The chain recombines TRBV7-2 with TRBJ2-7; the match to TRBD2 covers 7 bases. Germline V gives CDR1 SGHTA, CDR2 FQGNSA. With 2 bases clipped from V and 3 bases from J, the junction kept 13 bases outside the gene matches. The CDR3 totals 17 residues. The CDR3 loop reads CASSLNLQRGLLYEQYF. Here the CDR3 DNA reads TGTGCCAGCAGCTTAAATTTGCAGCGGGGTCTACTCTACGAGCAGTACTTC. Filled out from reference TRBV7-2 and TRBJ2-7, the complete variable domain reads GAGVSQSPSNKVTEKGKDVELRCDPISGHTALYWYRQSLGQGLEFLIYFQGNSAPDKSGLPSDRFSAERTGGSVSTLTIQRTQQEDSAVYLCASSLNLQRGLLYEQYFGPGTRLTVT.

V and J are TRBV2 and TRBJ1-1, with D hard to call. The germline V gene has CDR1 SNHLY and CDR2 FYNNEI. The CDR3 consists of 14 residues. V shed 5 bases and J shed 3 bases, with 13 bases lying between them. DNA of the CDR3: TGTGCCAGCAGTCCCGTTAAGAGGGACACTGAAGCTTTCTTT. It encodes CASSPVKRDTEAFF.

The chain carries TRBV5-1 and TRBJ2-1; TRBD1 agrees at 7 bases. This CDR3 has 15 residues. The germline CDR1 and CDR2 sequences are SGHRS and YFSETQ. J was trimmed by 8 bases and V by 7 bases; bases with no gene match: 15. CDR3 bases: TGCGCCAGCGGGCCGACCGGGACAGAGAAACATGAGCAGTTCTTC. It is translated as CASGPTGTEKHEQFF.

This clonotype was detected only a few times. This chain uses TRBV18 with TRBJ2-1; 15 bases agree with TRBD2. Per germline, CDR1 KGHSH and CDR2 LQKENI. J lost 4 bases, V lost 0 bases, and 10 bases had no gene match. CDR3 length: 20 residues. The CDR3 DNA is TGTGCCAGCTCACCACCGGGACTAGCGGGGGGACGGTCTCCTTACAATGAGCAGTTCTTC. This sequence encodes CASSPPGLAGGRSPYNEQFF.

The chain combines TRBV2 with TRBJ2-7, with D uncertain. The CDR3 covers 13 residues. Trimming stripped 1 base from V and 5 bases from J, with 9 bases between. Germline V gene lookup returns CDR1 SNHLY and CDR2 FYNNEI. The CDR3: CASSEVGGNEQYF. CDR3 nucleotides: TGTGCCAGCAGTGAAGTAGGTGGGAACGAGCAGTACTTC.

V usage is TRBV5-5 and J usage is TRBJ1-1; D is perhaps TRBD1 (5 bases). Germline assignment: CDR1 SGHKS and CDR2 YYEKEE (reference sequence). The ends were cut back, 6 bases at V and 4 bases at J, with 16 bases in the middle. The CDR3 loop spans 14 amino acids. The CDR3 region has the DNA TGTGCCAGCAACCTAAAGCCGGGGGGCACTGAAGCTTTCTTT. Translating gives CASNLKPGGTEAFF.

The sample holds many counts of this clonotype. J is TRBJ2-1 and V is TRBV5-1; TRBD1 matches 7 bases. Trimming removed 3 bases from V and 7 bases from J; junction bases left unmatched: 4. CDR3 size: 13 residues. The germline gives CDR1 SGHRS, CDR2 YFSETQ. CDR3 in DNA: TGCGCCAGCAGCTCGGGACAGAATAATGAGCAGTTCTTC. It codes for CASSSGQNNEQFF.

In its sample, this clonotype was seen a few times. The J gene is TRBJ2-3, the V gene TRBV5-1; D might be TRBD2 (5 bases). The ends were cut back, 4 bases at V and 0 bases at J, with 12 bases in the middle. Germline V gene sequence: CDR1 SGHRS, CDR2 YFSETQ. The CDR3 covers 15 residues. In DNA, the CDR3 is TGCGCCAGCAGCGACCCAGCGGAAAGCACAGATACGCAGTATTTT. It translates to CASSDPAESTDTQYF.

V is TRBV6-5 and J is TRBJ1-1, with D possibly matching TRBD1 (5 bases). This CDR3 has 13 amino acids. The ends were cut back, 2 bases at V and 8 bases at J, with 12 bases in the middle. Germline V gives CDR1 MNHEY, CDR2 SVGAGI. DNA for the CDR3: TGTGCCAGCAGTTACCATAAGACAGTGGAAGCTTTCTTT. This codes for CASSYHKTVEAFF.

The genes are TRBV2 and TRBJ2-7; D gene unclear. The CDR3 runs to 15 residues. The germline CDR1 and CDR2 sequences are SNHLY and FYNNEI. The germline V and J ends were trimmed by 4 bases and 6 bases, with 19 bases remaining between them. The CDR3 coding sequence is TGTGCCAGCAGTGTAATGAGGTCAGCTGAGGCCGAGCAGTACTTC. This gives the protein CASSVMRSAEAEQYF.

The chain has TRBV20-1 and TRBJ2-1; TRBD1 aligns across 7 bases. Germline V gene data show CDR1 as DFQATT and CDR2 as SNEGSKA (reference sequence). This CDR3 is 15 amino acids long. J lost 5 bases, V lost 2 bases, and 9 bases had no gene match. Here the CDR3 reads CSARYGPRGHNEQFF. Written as DNA, the CDR3 is TGCAGTGCTAGATATGGGCCGAGGGGGCACAATGAGCAGTTCTTC.

The gene calls are TRBV19 and TRBJ2-7, with TRBD1 matching over 7 bases. Looked up from germline, CDR1 is LNHDA and CDR2 is SQIVND (reference sequence). With 8 bases clipped from V and 2 bases from J, the junction kept 0 bases outside the gene matches. The CDR3 consists of 11 residues. CDR3 coding DNA: TGTGCCAGTGGACAGGCCTACGAGCAGTACTTC. Translating gives CASGQAYEQYF.